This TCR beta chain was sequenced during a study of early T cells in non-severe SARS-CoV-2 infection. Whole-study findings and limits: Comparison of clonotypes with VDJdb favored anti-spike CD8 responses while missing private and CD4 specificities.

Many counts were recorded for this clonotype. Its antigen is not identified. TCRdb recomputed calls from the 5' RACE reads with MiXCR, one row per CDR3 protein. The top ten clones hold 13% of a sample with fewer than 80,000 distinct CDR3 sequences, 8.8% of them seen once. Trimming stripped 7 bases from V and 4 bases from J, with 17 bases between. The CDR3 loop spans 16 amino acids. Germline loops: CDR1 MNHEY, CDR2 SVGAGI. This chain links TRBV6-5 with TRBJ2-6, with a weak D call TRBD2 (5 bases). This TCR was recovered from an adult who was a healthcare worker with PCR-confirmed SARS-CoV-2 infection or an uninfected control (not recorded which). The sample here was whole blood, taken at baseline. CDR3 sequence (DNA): TGTGCCAGCACCCCCGGACTGGCGTACGGGGCCAACGTCCTGACTTTC. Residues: CASTPGLAYGANVLTF.